This TCR beta chain was profiled in a study of T cell responses to AZD1222 COVID-19 vaccine (dated by TCRdb to about 2021). Broadly, across the study: TCR sequencing covered some 250 trial participants: 200 to 220 given two doses of AZD1222 and about 26 given two doses of MenACWY control vaccine. Enrollment into the trials was organized by age into subgroups of 18-55, 56-69 and 70-plus years, and those subgroups contained approximately 160, 26 and 62 TCR-sequenced participants, respectively. The research as a whole found: Reportedly, close to half of the unique spike-specific TCRs recognized epitopes lying outside the regions that are mutated in the B.1.351 and B.1.1.7 variants. The 56-69-year group was small, and its depth increase did not reach significance, likely because of low power. CD4 TCRs associated with the vaccine covered the entire spike protein, and the dominant responses were in regions 160-218 and 743-854. After two AZD1222 doses, spike-specific TCR breadth and depth were significantly higher than at day 0 and than in MenACWY recipients. Participants were mostly white British and included more females than males, and it was suggested by the authors that clonal diversity may have been underestimated. Because no day 14 peak-response samples were available, the repertoires could be characterized only after the peak T cell response. Conclusions about previously exposed vaccinees were limited because only six AZD1222 recipients were SARS-CoV-2 seropositive at baseline.

The CDR3 regions of human TCRbeta chains were analyzed by immunosequencing. From the authors' description of their analysis: TCRs in the repertoires were compared against a reference library of SARS-CoV-2-specific TCRs that had been generated with the MIRA antigen-specificity platform. Breadth was defined as the fraction of unique TCRs that were SARS-CoV-2-associated, and depth was defined as the fraction of total T cells that were SARS-CoV-2-associated. Using the MIRA data, every spike-specific TCR was mapped to the spike region that the TCR reacted to and assigned to either a CD4 or a CD8 class. Log10-transformed breadth and depth values were compared by one-way ANOVA with Sidak's multiple comparisons tests. As stored in TCRdb, this immuneACCESS dataset retains in-frame rearrangements with V and J assigned. A fraction of the clones does not appear; measured against another copy, unresolved V genes explain less than half of the discrepancy, and the remainder lacks a known reason. V, J and clone size were drawn from that table, and D and trimming were deduced from the DNA. The sample has 150,000 to 200,000 clones on record, roughly 91% of them singletons. The ten largest clonotypes hold approximately 6.2% of the sample.

According to the study, the label for this sample's time point signals: about 28 days (+/-7) after the second vaccine dose. AZD1222 recipients given second doses at about 4 weeks or at about 12 weeks were pooled, since spike-specific TCR depth and breadth were not found to differ between the two schedules. The vaccinee samples were drawn from two UK trials, COV001 and COV002, one of which was a single-blind randomized controlled phase 2/3 trial testing AZD1222 (ChAdOx1 nCoV-19) in healthy adults. For TCRbeta chain sequencing, PBMC samples were collected from trial participants at day 0 and at day 28 after the second dose. Notes on this clone: Its binding antigen is unknown. The sample holds no much larger clone one base away, and base qualities are not on file.

Sequenced here: peripheral blood, sampled 28 days after the second AZD1222 dose. This clonotype was obtained from an adult who received the AZD1222 COVID-19 vaccine.

The DNA sequence is as follows: TGTGCCAGCAGTCCTGGGACCCTCGAGCAGTACTTC. It translates as CASSPGTLEQYF. The chain uses TRBV11-2 and TRBJ2-7; the D assignment is uncertain and may be TRBD1 or TRBD2, with 5 bases supporting each. The CDR1 and CDR2 encoded by the germline V gene are SGHAT and FQNNGV. The germline ends are 12 bases apart after V is trimmed by 6 bases and J by 6 bases. From cysteine to phenylalanine, the CDR3 is 12 amino acids long. Only CDR3 DNA is held: 36 bases, read in frame from base 1. With the rest looked up from the reference TRBV11-2 and TRBJ2-7 genes rather than sequenced, the full variable domain is EAGVAQSPRYKIIEKRQSVAFWCNPISGHATLYWYQQILGQGPKLLIQFQNNGVVDDSQLPKDRFSAERLKGVDSTLKIQPAKLEDSAVYLCASSPGTLEQYFGPGTRLTVT.